This TCR beta chain was captured in a study of blood T cell repertoires in COVID-19. Study-level background: Spain, Italy and the United States supplied samples that represented acute and convalescent COVID-19. Sample material is recorded as cDNA or gDNA derived from T cells, B-cell-depleted T cells, or PBMCs.

This clone was seen once. CDR1 and CDR2 (germline): LNHDA, SQIVND (reference sequence). Trimming stripped 3 bases from V and 2 bases from J, with 8 bases between. The CDR3 runs to 13 residues. The protocol was immunoSEQ multiplex PCR, while the TCRdb copy is restricted to in-frame clones and leaves out a portion. Found here are tens of thousands of clones, around three quarters of them singletons; the top ten hold about 14%. The TCR sequence derives from a human donor in a cohort sampled during active COVID-19. The sample comprised peripheral blood. The chain uses TRBV19 and TRBJ2-7, with TRBD2 as a possible D gene (6 bases). The CDR3 reads CASSISGAYEQYF. Here the CDR3 DNA reads TGTGCCAGTAGTATTAGCGGAGCCTACGAGCAGTACTTC. Full variable domain (remainder filled in from reference TRBV19 and TRBJ2-7): DGGITQSPKYLFRKEGQNVTLSCEQNLNHDAMYWYRQDPGQGLRLIYYSQIVNDFQKGDIAEGYSVSREKKESFPLTVTSAQKNPTAFYLCASSISGAYEQYFGPGTRLTVT.